Below are 32 T cell receptor beta chains sequenced from a single sample in a study of identifying expanded T cells in peripheral blood. The assay was immunoSEQ multiplex PCR, and TCRdb's table has in-frame clones only and misses some. The sample yields about 86,000 clones, about 88% seen once. Material for sequencing was blood. The receptors here all came from a person aged 18-70 years in good health.

The rearrangement links TRBV2 to TRBJ1-1, with TRBD1 as a possible D gene (5 bases). Germline CDR1 is SNHLY and CDR2 is FYNNEI. V dropped 6 bases and J dropped 0 bases, with 8 bases sitting between them. The CDR3 extends over 13 amino acids. The CDR3 sequence: CASRGTVNTEAFF. CDR3 bases: TGTGCCAGCAGGGGGACGGTGAACACTGAAGCTTTCTTT.

CDR3 in amino acids: CASSHTGTGDYEQYF. The CDR3 region has the DNA TGTGCCAGTTCCCATACCGGGACAGGGGACTACGAGCAGTACTTC. The chain has TRBV19 and TRBJ2-7; 10 bases are shared with TRBD1. Germline CDR1 reads LNHDA; CDR2 reads SQIVND (reference sequence). The CDR3 spans 15 residues. The V gene end was trimmed by 8 bases and the J gene end by 3 bases; junction bases not matched to a gene: 10.

The V call is TRBV21-1, the J call TRBJ2-7; TRBD2, as called in the table, went unchecked against the DNA. TRBV21-1 is a known pseudogene. CDR3 length: 15 amino acids. Here the CDR3 DNA reads TGTGCCAACCTGCTTCGGACTAGCGGGTCCTACGAGCAGTACTTC. This sequence encodes CANLLRTSGSYEQYF.

This rearrangement joins TRBV27 to TRBJ2-7; 8 positions agree with TRBD1. CDR3 size: 15 residues. Looked up from germline, CDR1 is MNHEY and CDR2 is SMNVEV (reference sequence). The V gene end was trimmed by 6 bases and the J gene end by 6 bases; junction bases not matched to a gene: 13. CDR3 protein: CASSQSRQGRSEQYF. In nucleotides, the CDR3 is TGTGCCAGCAGCCAAAGCAGACAGGGGCGAAGCGAGCAGTACTTC.

J is TRBJ1-4 and V is TRBV27; the D is unclear. Deletions cut 6 bases from V and 1 base from J, with 12 bases between. CDR3 length: 15 residues. The germline V gene encodes CDR1 MNHEY and CDR2 SMNVEV (reference sequence). The CDR3 coding sequence is TGTGCCAGCAGCCGCACCTCGGGAACTAATGAAAAACTGTTTTTT. It encodes CASSRTSGTNEKLFF.

The rearrangement joins TRBV2 to TRBJ2-1; D not certain. V was cut by 4 bases and J by 3 bases, with 10 bases left in between. Germline CDR1 SNHLY, CDR2 FYNNEI. The CDR3 sequence is 14 residues long. The CDR3 is CASSVASYYNEQFF. The CDR3 DNA is TGTGCCAGCAGTGTGGCCAGCTACTACAATGAGCAGTTCTTC.

V usage is TRBV7-2 and J usage is TRBJ2-2; tentative D call: TRBD1 (6 bases). The CDR3 loop spans 16 amino acids. In germline, CDR1 is SGHTA, CDR2 FQGNSA. Trimming took 3 bases from V and 4 from J, leaving 15 bases between them. DNA for the CDR3: TGTGCCAGCAGCTTGACCAGGGGATCGGTCACCGGGGAGCTGTTTTTT. This translates into CASSLTRGSVTGELFF.

V gene TRBV27 combines with J gene TRBJ2-1, with a possible D match to TRBD1 (5 bases). Trimming took off 2 bases at V and 7 bases at J, with 12 bases between the two ends. Germline V gives CDR1 MNHEY, CDR2 SMNVEV (reference sequence). The CDR3 covers 14 residues. The CDR3 protein is CASSLGDRGNEQFF. CDR3 nucleotides: TGTGCCAGCAGTTTAGGGGATAGGGGTAATGAGCAGTTCTTC.

The chain couples TRBV11-2 to TRBJ2-7; D unclear. The CDR3 length is 13 residues. Germline V gives CDR1 SGHAT, CDR2 FQNNGV. V was clipped by 2 bases and J by 3 bases, with 8 bases between them. The CDR3 region has the DNA TGTGCCAGCAGCTTACTCGATCGCTACGAGCAGTACTTC. Residues: CASSLLDRYEQYF.

CDR3 amino acids: CASSLRPNRGHNSPLHF. Written as DNA, the CDR3 is TGTGCCAGCAGCTTACGCCCGAACAGGGGTCACAATTCACCCCTCCACTTT. This chain uses TRBV5-4 with TRBJ1-6, with 7 positions matching TRBD1. The V gene end was trimmed by 2 bases and the J gene end by 7 bases; junction bases not matched to a gene: 12. Germline CDR1 reads SGHNT; CDR2 reads YYREEE (reference sequence). The CDR3 has 17 amino acids.

This chain uses TRBV9 with TRBJ2-3, with TRBD1 matching over 9 bases. The CDR3 contains 18 residues. The germline V gene encodes CDR1 SGDLS and CDR2 YYNGEE. J gave up 2 bases and V 4 bases, and 14 bases lay outside the gene matches. In DNA form, the CDR3 reads TGTGCCAGCAGCCCCGTGGAGGACAGGGGAGGCCACACAGATACGCAGTATTTT. The encoded protein is CASSPVEDRGGHTDTQYF. Supplemented by reference TRBV9 and TRBJ2-3, the full variable domain reads DSGVTQTPKHLITATGQRVTLRCSPRSGDLSVYWYQQSLDQGLQFLIQYYNGEERAKGNILERFSAQQFPDLHSELNLSSLELGDSALYFCASSPVEDRGGHTDTQYFGPGTRLTVL.

The chain recombines TRBV15 with TRBJ1-5, with TRBD1 identical over 8 bases. V shed 4 bases and J 2 bases; nucleotides not matched to a gene: 1. The CDR3 contains 14 residues. Germline V gives CDR1 LNHNV, CDR2 YYDKDF (reference sequence). For the CDR3, the DNA is TGTGCCACCAGCACGGACAGGGGCAATCAGCCCCAGCATTTT. This codes for CATSTDRGNQPQHF.

The chain links TRBV7-2 to TRBJ1-6; D is uncertain. Germline lookup yields CDR1 SGHTA and CDR2 FQGNSA. V lost 2 bases to trimming and J lost 6 bases, with 8 bases between them. This CDR3 comprises 14 residues. The CDR3 DNA follows: TGTGCCAGCAGCTTATTCGACTTTAATTCACCCCTCCACTTT. It yields the protein CASSLFDFNSPLHF.

V is TRBV7-9 and J is TRBJ1-1; maybe TRBD1 (5 bases). In germline, CDR1 is SEHNR, CDR2 FQNEAQ (reference sequence). The CDR3 spans 15 residues. V gave up 0 bases and J gave up 3 bases, with 11 bases separating them. The CDR3 here is CASSLAGDFHTEAFF. The CDR3 nucleotides read TGTGCCAGCAGCTTAGCGGGGGATTTTCACACTGAAGCTTTCTTT.

This chain joins TRBV30 and TRBJ2-7; D perhaps matches TRBD1 (8 bases). The length of the CDR3 is 17 residues. The germline gives CDR1 GTSNPN, CDR2 SVGIG (reference sequence). V dropped 1 base and J dropped 3 bases, with 22 bases sitting between them. The CDR3 bases are TGTGCCTGGAGTGCGGGACTAACAGGGGGGGATGTCTACGAGCAGTACTTC. Amino acid sequence: CAWSAGLTGGDVYEQYF.

V is TRBV5-8 and J is TRBJ1-1, with 9 bases that match TRBD1. Germline-derived CDR1 and CDR2 are SGHTS and YDEGEE. CDR3 size: 15 residues. V shed 4 bases, J shed 6 bases, and the junction held 10 bases outside the gene matches. This CDR3 is CASSRPGTGRAEAFF. The DNA for the CDR3 is TGTGCCAGCAGCCGTCCCGGGACAGGGCGGGCTGAAGCTTTCTTT.

The chain has TRBV4-3 and TRBJ1-2; D is unclear. CDR1 LGHNA and CDR2 YSLEER come from the germline V gene. V gave up 0 bases and J gave up 3 bases, with 8 bases separating them. The CDR3 is 14 residues long. The CDR3 is CASSQDQADYGYTF. DNA of the CDR3: TGCGCCAGCAGCCAAGATCAGGCGGACTATGGCTACACCTTC.

The rearrangement links TRBV6-5 to TRBJ2-5, with D tentatively TRBD2 (7 bases). Trimming shortened V by 8 bases and J by 2 bases, and 15 bases separated the two germline ends. CDR1 is MNHEY and CDR2 is SVGAGI in the germline V gene. CDR3 length: 14 residues. The CDR3 loop is CASWGLAEQETQYF. CDR3 nucleotides: TGTGCCAGCTGGGGGCTAGCGGAACAAGAGACCCAGTACTTC.

This chain uses TRBV5-1 with TRBJ1-4; possible D gene TRBD1, 5 bases. V lost 3 bases, J lost 3 bases, and 15 bases lay in between. The CDR3 extends over 16 amino acids. The germline gives CDR1 SGHRS, CDR2 YFSETQ. The CDR3 coding sequence is TGCGCCAGCAGCTGGGGGTTTTCAGGGTCTAATGAAAAACTGTTTTTT. Translation: CASSWGFSGSNEKLFF.

Regarding this clone: Additional DNA sequences in this sample encode the identical CDR3. The J gene is TRBJ2-5, the V gene TRBV18; 9 positions match TRBD1. The CDR3 is 14 amino acids. V shed 6 bases and J 5 bases; nucleotides not matched to a gene: 7. Germline loops: CDR1 KGHSH, CDR2 LQKENI. The CDR3: CASSPGQGGETQYF. The DNA of the CDR3 is TGTGCCAGCTCCCCGGGACAGGGAGGCGAGACCCAGTACTTC.

V and J are TRBV19 and TRBJ1-6; TRBD1 might be the D (5 bases). Germline CDR1 and CDR2: LNHDA and SQIVND (reference sequence). This CDR3 spans 13 amino acids. V lost 2 bases to trimming and J lost 14 bases, with 13 bases between them. The CDR3 loop is CASSISAGPSLHF. CDR3 DNA sequence: TGTGCCAGTAGTATAAGCGCGGGACCTTCCCTCCACTTT. The variable domain in full, with the rest retrieved from reference TRBV19 and TRBJ1-6, is DGGITQSPKYLFRKEGQNVTLSCEQNLNHDAMYWYRQDPGQGLRLIYYSQIVNDFQKGDIAEGYSVSREKKESFPLTVTSAQKNPTAFYLCASSISAGPSLHFGNGTRLTVT.

The chain is built from TRBV5-4 and TRBJ2-5; D remains unclear. With 4 bases removed from V and 1 base from J, the gap between germline ends came to 8 bases. The germline V gene encodes CDR1 SGHNT and CDR2 YYREEE (reference sequence). The CDR3 length is 13 residues. The CDR3 here is CASSPQAQETQYF. The CDR3 nucleotides read TGTGCCAGCAGCCCGCAGGCCCAAGAGACCCAGTACTTC.

The chain is built from TRBV9 and TRBJ1-1; no reliable D call. V lost 4 bases to trimming and J lost 0 bases, with 10 bases between them. Germline CDR1 reads SGDLS; CDR2 reads YYNGEE. CDR3 length equals 14 residues. The CDR3 reads CASSPLNMNTEAFF. For the CDR3, the DNA is TGTGCCAGCAGCCCTCTTAATATGAACACTGAAGCTTTCTTT.

V gene TRBV6-1 combines with J gene TRBJ1-1, with D unclear. Germline CDR1 reads MNHNS; CDR2 reads SASEGT. V was cut by 0 bases and J by 3 bases, with 5 bases left in between. This CDR3 has 13 residues. As DNA, the CDR3 is TGTGCCAGCAGTGAAGCGGACCACACTGAAGCTTTCTTT. Its translation: CASSEADHTEAFF.

The chain uses TRBV13 and TRBJ2-5; 7 nucleotides match TRBD2. After removal of 5 bases from V and 2 bases from J, the junction contained 23 bases not matched to a gene. The CDR3 covers 20 residues. CDR1 and CDR2 (germline): PRHDT, FYEKMQ (reference sequence). The CDR3 sequence is CASSPESPFTGRGSQETQYF. CDR3 nucleotide sequence: TGTGCCAGCAGCCCCGAGTCTCCTTTTACTGGGCGGGGGTCACAAGAGACCCAGTACTTC.

The chain joins TRBV9 to TRBJ1-2; TRBD1 is a possible D gene (5 bases). The V end lost 1 base, the J end lost 5 bases, and 27 bases lay between the germline ends. Germline loops: CDR1 SGDLS, CDR2 YYNGEE. This CDR3 has 19 residues. Written as DNA, the CDR3 is TGTGCCAGCAGCGTACACCATTTTCCATTCCGGGACGGAAGTTATGGCTACACCTTC. It specifies CASSVHHFPFRDGSYGYTF.

The rearrangement links TRBV7-2 to TRBJ1-4, with D possibly matching TRBD1 (5 bases). The CDR3 is 13 residues long. V was shortened by 3 bases and J by 10 bases, with 12 bases between the two germline ends. In germline, CDR1 is SGHTA, CDR2 FQGNSA. CDR3 loop: CASSLAGRGKLFF. CDR3 bases: TGTGCCAGCAGCTTGGCGGGAAGGGGAAAACTGTTTTTT.

The rearrangement joins TRBV30 to TRBJ1-5; the D is unclear. CDR3 length equals 13 residues. In germline, CDR1 is GTSNPN, CDR2 SVGIG (reference sequence). Trimming cost V 2 bases and J 5 bases, with 10 bases left between them. The DNA of the CDR3 is TGTGCCTGGAGTAAAAGTGGAGATCAGCCCCAGCATTTT. This codes for CAWSKSGDQPQHF.

On this clone: The sample contains more than one DNA sequence encoding this CDR3. CDR3 DNA: TGCGCCAGCAGCCAATCCGGGGCCTACAATGAGCAGTTCTTC. It encodes CASSQSGAYNEQFF. The chain combines TRBV4-3 with TRBJ2-1; TRBD2 is a possible D gene (5 bases). This CDR3 has 14 amino acids. CDR1 and CDR2 (germline): LGHNA, YSLEER. The ends were cut back, 2 bases at V and 2 bases at J, with 7 bases in the middle.

This clone was observed a handful of times. The gene calls are TRBV16 and TRBJ1-3, with unresolved D. The V and J ends lost 4 bases and 2 bases respectively, with 12 bases between them. The germline V gene encodes CDR1 KGHSY and CDR2 FQNENV. The CDR3 is 15 amino acids. CDR3 nucleotides: TGTGCCAGCAGCCTTAAAGACGGAACTGGAAACACCATATATTTT. This sequence encodes CASSLKDGTGNTIYF.

This clone was seen more than once but under ten times. The rearrangement uses TRBV7-9 and TRBJ1-2; weak D call: TRBD1 (5 bases). CDR1 is SEHNR, CDR2 FQNEAQ, per germline (reference sequence). With 4 bases removed from V and 2 bases from J, the gap between germline ends came to 23 bases. The CDR3 is 18 amino acids. In DNA form, the CDR3 reads TGTGCCAGCAGCTCTAAAGAAACCGGGACGGTTCTAAACTATGGCTACACCTTC. Amino acids: CASSSKETGTVLNYGYTF. Looking up the rest from reference TRBV7-9 and TRBJ1-2 gives the full variable domain: DTGVSQNPRHKITKRGQNVTFRCDPISEHNRLYWYRQTLGQGPEFLTYFQNEAQLEKSRLLSDRFSAERPKGSFSTLEIQRTEQGDSAMYLCASSSKETGTVLNYGYTFGSGTRLTVV.

V usage is TRBV5-1 and J usage is TRBJ1-4; tentatively, D is TRBD1 (6 bases). V lost 2 bases, J lost 4 bases, and 9 bases lay in between. The CDR3 consists of 14 residues. Germline V lookup: CDR1 SGHRS, CDR2 YFSETQ. The CDR3 loop reads CASSFEDSNEKLFF. The CDR3 DNA is TGCGCCAGCAGCTTTGAGGACAGTAATGAAAAACTGTTTTTT.